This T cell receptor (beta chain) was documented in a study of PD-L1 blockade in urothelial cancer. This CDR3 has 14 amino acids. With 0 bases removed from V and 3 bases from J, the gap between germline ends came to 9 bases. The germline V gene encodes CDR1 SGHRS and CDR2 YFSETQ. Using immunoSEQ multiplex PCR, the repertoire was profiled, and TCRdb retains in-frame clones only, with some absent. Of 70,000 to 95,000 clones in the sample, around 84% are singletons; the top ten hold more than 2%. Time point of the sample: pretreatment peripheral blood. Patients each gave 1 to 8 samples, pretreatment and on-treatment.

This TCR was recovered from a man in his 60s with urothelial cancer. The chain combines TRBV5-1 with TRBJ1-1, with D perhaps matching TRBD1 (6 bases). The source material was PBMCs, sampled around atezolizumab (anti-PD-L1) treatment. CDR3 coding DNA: TGCGCCAGCAGCTTGGGGGCAGGGGACACTGAAGCTTTCTTT. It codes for CASSLGAGDTEAFF.